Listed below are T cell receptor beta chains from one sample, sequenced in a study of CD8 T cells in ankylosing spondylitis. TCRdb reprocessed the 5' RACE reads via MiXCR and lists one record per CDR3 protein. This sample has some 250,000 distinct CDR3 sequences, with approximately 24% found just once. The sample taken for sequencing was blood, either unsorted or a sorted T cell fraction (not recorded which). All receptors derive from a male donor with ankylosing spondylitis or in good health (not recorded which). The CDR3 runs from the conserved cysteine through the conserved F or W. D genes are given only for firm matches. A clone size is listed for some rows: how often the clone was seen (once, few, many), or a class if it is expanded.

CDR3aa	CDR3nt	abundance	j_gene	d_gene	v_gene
CSAPRGGDLNEQFF	TGCAGTGCCCCGCGGGGGGGCGATCTTAATGAGCAGTTCTTC	few	TRBJ2-1	TRBD2	TRBV20-1
CASSPERAALGYTF	TGTGCCAGCAGTCCAGAAAGGGCGGCGTTGGGCTACACCTTC	once	TRBJ1-2	NA	TRBV6-1
CSAASGGLTDTQYF	TGCAGTGCTGCTAGCGGGGGGCTCACAGATACGCAGTATTTT	few	TRBJ2-3	TRBD2	TRBV20-1
CASSGQGPPDTQYF	TGTGCCAGCAGCGGACAGGGGCCCCCAGATACGCAGTATTTT	NA	TRBJ2-3	TRBD1	TRBV9
CAISESVGSYEQYF	TGTGCCATCAGTGAGTCGGTCGGGTCCTACGAGCAGTACTTC	many	TRBJ2-7	NA	TRBV10-3
CASSEEGGGNQPQHF	TGTGCCAGCAGTGAAGAGGGGGGGGGAAATCAGCCCCAGCATTTT	NA	TRBJ1-5	NA	TRBV2
CSATRQAAEAFF	TGCAGTGCCACAAGACAGGCTGCTGAAGCTTTCTTT	many	TRBJ1-1	NA	TRBV20-1
CASRDTLVYSNQPQHF	TGTGCCAGCAGGGACACCCTCGTCTATAGCAATCAGCCCCAGCATTTT	many	TRBJ1-5	NA	TRBV7-2
CATSDGGEAQYF	TGTGCCACCAGTGATGGGGGGGAGGCGCAGTATTTT	few	TRBJ2-3	TRBD2	TRBV24-1
CASSRGLLCGYTF	TGTGCCAGCAGCCGTGGGCTCCTCTGTGGCTACACCTTC	NA	TRBJ1-2	NA	TRBV4-2
CSARDLRLAGGIIFSTDTQYF	TGCAGTGCTAGGGATCTTAGACTAGCGGGGGGCATAATATTCAGCACAGATACGCAGTATTTT	NA	TRBJ2-3	TRBD2	TRBV20-1
CASSFSGQGSYEQYF	TGTGCCAGCAGTTTTAGTGGACAGGGGTCCTACGAGCAGTACTTC	NA	TRBJ2-7	TRBD1	TRBV12-3/TRBV12-4
CSVGMYQETQYF	TGCAGCGTTGGGATGTACCAAGAGACCCAGTACTTC	NA	TRBJ2-5	NA	TRBV29-1
CASTGRPPETQYF	TGTGCCAGCACCGGACGGCCCCCAGAGACCCAGTACTTC	NA	TRBJ2-5	NA	TRBV28
CSVRGLHTDTQYF	TGCAGCGTTCGGGGACTCCACACAGATACGCAGTATTTT	NA	TRBJ2-3	NA	TRBV29-1
CRVLQGGGYTF	TGCAGAGTATTACAGGGAGGAGGCTACACCTTC	many	TRBJ1-2	NA	TRBV20-1
CSGRGRRGGSQETQYF	TGCAGCGGACGCGGGCGTCGGGGGGGTTCCCAAGAGACCCAGTACTTC	NA	TRBJ2-5	TRBD2	TRBV29-1
CSATGTSGGASTDTQYF	TGCAGTGCTACCGGGACTAGCGGGGGGGCCAGCACAGATACGCAGTATTTT	NA	TRBJ2-3	TRBD2	TRBV20-1
CASSLDPASTDTQYF	TGTGCCAGCAGCTTAGACCCCGCTAGCACAGATACGCAGTATTTT	many	TRBJ2-3	NA	TRBV7-2
CASSQKAPMEGVKTEAFF	TGCGCCAGCAGTCAAAAGGCCCCTATGGAGGGGGTTAAAACTGAAGCTTTCTTT	NA	TRBJ1-1	NA	TRBV23-1
CSAGSRLAGFTDTQYF	TGCAGTGCCGGATCCCGACTAGCGGGCTTCACAGATACGCAGTATTTT	NA	TRBJ2-3	TRBD2	TRBV20-1
CARSSGGLYNEQFF	TGTGCCAGGAGCTCTGGGGGGCTCTACAATGAGCAGTTCTTC	NA	TRBJ2-1	NA	TRBV5-5
CASSIQGGGETQYF	TGTGCCAGCAGCATCCAAGGGGGCGGCGAGACCCAGTACTTC	NA	TRBJ2-5	TRBD1	TRBV12-3/TRBV12-4
CASSSRDAFF	TGTGCCAGCAGTTCCCGAGATGCTTTCTTT	few	TRBJ1-1	NA	TRBV12-3/TRBV12-4